These 13 T cell receptor beta chains came from one sample sequenced in a study of T cell clones after liver transplantation. TCRdb keeps only in-frame clones here, not all; method: immunoSEQ multiplex PCR. Among roughly 12,000 clones listed, roughly 74% were seen once. Sequencing used CD8+ T cells from blood, obtained at the 22-month timepoint. All receptors derive from a human patient who received a liver transplant. The T cells may come from the graft donor.

The rearrangement links TRBV9 to TRBJ2-7; a weak D match, TRBD2 (6 bases). Germline V lookup: CDR1 SGDLS, CDR2 YYNGEE. CDR3 size: 14 residues. Trimming cost V 3 bases and J 2 bases, with 12 bases left between them. Here the CDR3 DNA reads TGTGCCAGCAGCGCCATCGGGGGAACCTACGAGCAGTACTTC. Translating gives CASSAIGGTYEQYF.

This chain joins TRBV4-3 and TRBJ2-5, with TRBD1 matching 8 bases. The length of the CDR3 is 15 residues. V lost 3 bases, J lost 5 bases, and 8 bases stayed unmatched. CDR1 is LGHNA and CDR2 is YSLEER in the germline V gene. The CDR3, as DNA: TGCGCCAGCAGCCAGGACAGGGAGGTCACGGAGACCCAGTACTTC. Translation: CASSQDREVTETQYF.

The V and J genes are TRBV5-1 and TRBJ1-5; TRBD1 agrees at 8 bases. Germline lookup yields CDR1 SGHRS and CDR2 YFSETQ. The CDR3 runs 14 residues. V shed 4 bases and J 5 bases; nucleotides not matched to a gene: 5. The CDR3 spells CASSIGQGDQPQHF. CDR3 coding DNA: TGCGCCAGCAGCATAGGACAGGGAGATCAGCCCCAGCATTTT.

The chain employs TRBV12-5 and TRBJ2-2; D call uncertain. In germline, CDR1 is LGHNT, CDR2 FRNRAP. This CDR3 comprises 15 residues. Trimming removed 1 base at V and 1 base at J, with 7 bases between. CDR3 sequence (DNA): TGTGCTAGTGGTTTGGGGCAGGTGAACACCGGGGAGCTGTTTTTT. It is translated as CASGLGQVNTGELFF.

This sequence joins TRBV4-3 and TRBJ2-1; 8 positions match TRBD1. Trimming removed 3 bases from V and 8 bases from J; junction bases left unmatched: 6. The V gene's germline CDR1 is LGHNA and CDR2 YSLEER. The CDR3 has 14 residues. The CDR3 nucleotides are TGCGCCAGCAGCCATCGGACAGGGTTCTATGAGCAGTTCTTC. Its protein is CASSHRTGFYEQFF.

The rearrangement links TRBV11-2 to TRBJ1-1, with D possibly being TRBD1 (5 bases). Germline V gene data show CDR1 as SGHAT and CDR2 as FQNNGV. V gave up 6 bases and J gave up 0 bases, with 17 bases separating them. The CDR3 has 16 amino acids. The CDR3 DNA reads as TGTGCCAGCAGATGGAGGGTGGGGCTAATGAACACTGAAGCTTTCTTT. This encodes CASRWRVGLMNTEAFF.

In its sample, this clone was seen once. The rearrangement links TRBV5-4 to TRBJ2-3; 7 bases are shared with TRBD1. There are 14 residues in the CDR3. Looked up from germline, CDR1 is SGHNT and CDR2 is YYREEE (reference sequence). Unmatched junction bases numbered 6, after V lost 1 base and J lost 7 bases. The CDR3 protein is CASSLKGARNTQYF. The CDR3 region has the DNA TGTGCCAGCAGCTTGAAGGGGGCGCGAAATACGCAGTATTTT.

The chain combines TRBV4-3 with TRBJ2-1; D unresolved. CDR1 is LGHNA and CDR2 is YSLEER in the germline V gene. V lost 1 base, J lost 8 bases, and 9 bases lay in between. The CDR3 has 13 amino acids. CDR3 nucleotide sequence: TGCGCCAGCAGCCAAGCCCCCACTGATGAGCAGTTCTTC. It is translated as CASSQAPTDEQFF.

A few counts support this clone. J is TRBJ1-6 and V is TRBV6-6; D is ambiguous. The V gene's germline CDR1 is MNHNY and CDR2 SVGAGI (reference sequence). CDR3 length: 12 amino acids. V lost 6 bases and J lost 13, with 13 bases in between. The CDR3 reads CASSPSGPPLHF. The CDR3 DNA reads as TGTGCCAGCAGCCCCTCGGGTCCGCCCCTCCACTTT.

A single count supports this clone. This chain connects TRBV11-3 to TRBJ2-3; D not certain. CDR3 length equals 14 residues. Trimming shortened V by 8 bases and J by 8 bases, and 20 bases separated the two germline ends. From germline, CDR1 is SGHNT and CDR2 YENEEA. The CDR3 is CASELILFLGTQYF. The CDR3 DNA reads TGTGCCAGCGAACTCATACTATTCCTGGGTACGCAGTATTTT.

J is TRBJ1-5 and V is TRBV4-3, with D unclear. This CDR3 has 15 amino acids. CDR1 LGHNA and CDR2 YSLEER come from the germline V gene. Trimming took 0 bases from V and 2 from J, leaving 8 bases between them. The CDR3 region is CASSQDWSGNQPQHF. The CDR3, as DNA: TGCGCCAGCAGCCAAGATTGGTCAGGCAATCAGCCCCAGCATTTT.

This clone was recorded only once. The chain employs TRBV4-3 and TRBJ1-1, with a possible D match to TRBD1 (6 bases). The CDR3 length is 16 residues. Per germline, CDR1 LGHNA and CDR2 YSLEER. With 0 bases removed from V and 6 bases from J, the gap between germline ends came to 17 bases. The CDR3 here is CASSQDPGAGSSEAFF. As DNA, the CDR3 is TGCGCCAGCAGCCAAGATCCGGGGGCAGGAAGCTCTGAAGCTTTCTTT.

The CDR3 sequence is CASSSGTNTDTQYF. The CDR3 DNA is TGTGCCAGCAGTTCTGGGACCAACACAGATACGCAGTATTTT. The chain carries TRBV6-6 and TRBJ2-3; D is tentatively TRBD1 or TRBD2 (5 bases each). This CDR3 is 14 amino acids long. CDR1 is MNHNY, CDR2 SVGAGI, per germline (reference sequence). V shed 4 bases and J shed 2 bases, with 10 bases lying between them.